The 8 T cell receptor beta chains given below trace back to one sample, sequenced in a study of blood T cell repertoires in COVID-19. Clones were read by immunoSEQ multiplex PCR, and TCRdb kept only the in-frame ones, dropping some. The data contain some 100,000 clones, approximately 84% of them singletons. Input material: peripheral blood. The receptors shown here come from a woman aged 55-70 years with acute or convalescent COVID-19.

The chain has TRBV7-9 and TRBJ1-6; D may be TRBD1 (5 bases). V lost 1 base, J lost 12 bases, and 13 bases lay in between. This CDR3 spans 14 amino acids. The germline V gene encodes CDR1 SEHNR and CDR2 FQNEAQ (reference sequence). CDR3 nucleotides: TGTGCCAGCAGCTTAGGGGGGGTAATTCGACCCCTCCACTTT. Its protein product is CASSLGGVIRPLHF. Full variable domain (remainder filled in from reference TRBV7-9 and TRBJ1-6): DTGVSQNPRHKITKRGQNVTFRCDPISEHNRLYWYRQTLGQGPEFLTYFQNEAQLEKSRLLSDRFSAERPKGSFSTLEIQRTEQGDSAMYLCASSLGGVIRPLHFGNGTRLTVT.

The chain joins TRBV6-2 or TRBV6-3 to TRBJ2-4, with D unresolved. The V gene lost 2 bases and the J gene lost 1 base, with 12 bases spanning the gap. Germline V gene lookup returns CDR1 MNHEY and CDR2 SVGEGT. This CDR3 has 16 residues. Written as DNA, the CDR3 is TGTGCCAGCAGTTACCCCGTCCGGCGGGCCAAAAACATTCAGTACTTC. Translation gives CASSYPVRRAKNIQYF.

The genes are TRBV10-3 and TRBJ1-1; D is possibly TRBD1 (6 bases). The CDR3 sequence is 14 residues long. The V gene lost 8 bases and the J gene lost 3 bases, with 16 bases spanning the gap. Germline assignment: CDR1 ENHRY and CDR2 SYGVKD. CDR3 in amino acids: CAIGGDTPDTEAFF. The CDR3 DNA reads TGTGCCATCGGGGGGGACACTCCGGACACTGAAGCTTTCTTT.

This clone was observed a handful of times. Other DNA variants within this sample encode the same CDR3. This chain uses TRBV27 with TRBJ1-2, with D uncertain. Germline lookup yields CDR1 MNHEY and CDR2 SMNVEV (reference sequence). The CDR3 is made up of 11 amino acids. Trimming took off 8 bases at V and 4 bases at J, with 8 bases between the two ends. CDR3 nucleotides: TGTGCCAGCTCCGGTGGCTATGGCTACACCTTC. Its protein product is CASSGGYGYTF.

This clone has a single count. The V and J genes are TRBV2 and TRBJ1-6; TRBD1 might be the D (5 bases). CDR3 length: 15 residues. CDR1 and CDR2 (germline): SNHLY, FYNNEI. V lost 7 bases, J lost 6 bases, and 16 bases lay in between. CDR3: CASTATGRRNSPLHF. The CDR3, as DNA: TGTGCCAGCACCGCCACAGGCAGACGTAATTCACCCCTCCACTTT.

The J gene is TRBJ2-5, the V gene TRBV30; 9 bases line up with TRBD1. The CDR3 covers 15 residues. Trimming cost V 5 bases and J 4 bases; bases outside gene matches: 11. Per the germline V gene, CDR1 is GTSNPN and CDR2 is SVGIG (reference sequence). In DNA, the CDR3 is TGTGCCTGGGAAACCGGGACAGGGAAAAGAGAGACCCAGTACTTC. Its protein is CAWETGTGKRETQYF.

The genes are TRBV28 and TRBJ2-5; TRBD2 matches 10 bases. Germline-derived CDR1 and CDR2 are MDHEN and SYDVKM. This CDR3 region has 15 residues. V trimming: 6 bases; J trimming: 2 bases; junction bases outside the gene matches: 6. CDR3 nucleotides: TGTGCCAGCAGCCAAAGGACTAGCGGACAAGAGACCCAGTACTTC. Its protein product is CASSQRTSGQETQYF. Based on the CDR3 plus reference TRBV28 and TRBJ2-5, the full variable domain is DVKVTQSSRYLVKRTGEKVFLECVQDMDHENMFWYRQDPGLGLRLIYFSYDVKMKEKGDIPEGYSVSREKKERFSLILESASTNQTSMYLCASSQRTSGQETQYFGPGTRLLVL.

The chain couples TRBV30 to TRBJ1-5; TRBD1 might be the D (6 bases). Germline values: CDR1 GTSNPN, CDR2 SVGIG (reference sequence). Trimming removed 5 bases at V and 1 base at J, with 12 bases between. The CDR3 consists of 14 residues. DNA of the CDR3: TGTGCCTGGGAACAGGGCACAAGCAATCAGCCCCAGCATTTT. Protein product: CAWEQGTSNQPQHF.